This T cell receptor beta chain was captured by sequencing in a study of response to subunit inactivated influenza vaccine. Study observations and caveats: Few new T cells, the authors suggested, are recruited by each seasonal influenza vaccination.

As for this clonotype: Its antigen remains unidentified.

TCRdb passed the RT-PCR reads through MiXCR, listing each CDR3 protein once. Altogether hundreds of thousands of distinct CDR3 sequences are present, about 10% being singletons, with the ten largest covering about 9.4%. There are 14 residues in the CDR3. V lost 0 bases, J lost 5 bases, and 2 bases stayed unmatched. CDR1 and CDR2 (germline): SGHNT, YYREEE (reference sequence). The sequences come from PBMCs from blood, collected on the day of vaccination. The chain carries TRBV5-4 and TRBJ2-1; TRBD1 agrees at 7 bases. This TCR derives from a man between 50 and 59 years old who received an inactivated influenza vaccine. In DNA form, the CDR3 reads TGTGCCAGCAGCTTGGTGGACAGGAACAATGAGCAGTTCTTC. It specifies CASSLVDRNNEQFF.